This T cell receptor (beta chain) was documented in a study of T cell clonality in common variable immunodeficiency. Clones were read by immunoSEQ multiplex PCR, and TCRdb kept only the in-frame ones, dropping some. This sample carries around 55,000 clones, none of them present only once. CDR3 size: 13 residues. The V and J ends lost 8 bases and 0 bases respectively, with 11 bases between them. CDR1 is MDHEN, CDR2 SYDVKM, per germline. This clone was counted many times. The CDR3 extends 3 residues past the end of the read, so its final part is completed from the germline J gene. The TCR was taken from a person between 18 and 75 years old in good health. The rearrangement links TRBV28 to TRBJ2-7, with a tentative D call TRBD1 (6 bases). The specimen sequenced was peripheral blood mononuclear cells. CDR3 protein: CASGTTGSYEQYF. Incomplete CDR3 DNA: TGTGCCAGCGGGACGACAGGCTCCTACGAG. The full variable domain, its missing parts supplied by reference TRBV28 and TRBJ2-7, is DVKVTQSSRYLVKRTGEKVFLECVQDMDHENMFWYRQDPGLGLRLIYFSYDVKMKEKGDIPEGYSVSREKKERFSLILESASTNQTSMYLCASGTTGSYEQYFGPGTRLTVT.